The entry that follows covers one T cell receptor (beta chain) sequence. Trimming took off 2 bases at V and 12 bases at J, with 11 bases between the two ends. The CDR3 extends over 12 amino acids. Germline V gene data show CDR1 as SNHLY and CDR2 as FYNNEI. This entry belongs to a study of T-cell reconstitution after alpha-beta-depleted transplantation in children. A library of TCRbeta sequences, prepared with unique molecular identifiers, was generated. TCRdb independently ran MiXCR on the PCR reads; one entry per CDR3 protein. The sample carries some 390,000 distinct CDR3 sequences, roughly 21% recorded once.

This TCR was recovered from a human donor who donated a stem cell graft to a child with acute myeloid leukemia. The rearrangement links TRBV2 to TRBJ2-1; no firm D call. The specimen comprised PBMCs from the stem cell graft donor, sampled from the stem cell graft. The CDR3 sequence is CASSEISRSQFF. In nucleotides, the CDR3 is TGTGCCAGCAGTGAAATTTCTAGGTCGCAGTTCTTC.